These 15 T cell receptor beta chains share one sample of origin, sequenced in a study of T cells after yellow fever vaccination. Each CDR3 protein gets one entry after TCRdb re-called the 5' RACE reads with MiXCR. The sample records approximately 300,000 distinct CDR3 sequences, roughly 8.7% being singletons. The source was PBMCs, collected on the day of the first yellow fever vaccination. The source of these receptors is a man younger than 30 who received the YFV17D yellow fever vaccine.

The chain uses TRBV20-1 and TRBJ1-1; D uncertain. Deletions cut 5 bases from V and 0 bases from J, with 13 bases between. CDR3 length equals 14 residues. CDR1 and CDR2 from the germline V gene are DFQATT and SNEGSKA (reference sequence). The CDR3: CSARAGSLNTEAFF. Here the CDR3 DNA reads TGCAGTGCTCGAGCGGGCAGCTTGAACACTGAAGCTTTCTTT.

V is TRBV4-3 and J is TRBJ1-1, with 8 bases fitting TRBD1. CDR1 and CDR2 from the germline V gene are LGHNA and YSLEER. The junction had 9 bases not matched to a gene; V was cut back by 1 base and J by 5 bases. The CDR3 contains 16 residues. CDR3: CASSQAQGALLTEAFF. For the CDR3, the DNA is TGCGCCAGCAGCCAAGCCCAGGGGGCGCTTCTTACTGAAGCTTTCTTT.

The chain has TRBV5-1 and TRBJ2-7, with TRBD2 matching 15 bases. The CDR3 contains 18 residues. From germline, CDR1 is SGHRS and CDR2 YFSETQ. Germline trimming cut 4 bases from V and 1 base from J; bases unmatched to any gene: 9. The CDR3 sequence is CASSRRGLAGGYSYEQYF. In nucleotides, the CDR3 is TGCGCCAGCAGCAGAAGGGGACTAGCGGGGGGCTATTCCTACGAGCAGTACTTC. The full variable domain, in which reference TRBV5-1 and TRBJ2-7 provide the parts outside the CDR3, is KAGVTQTPRYLIKTRGQQVTLSCSPISGHRSVSWYQQTPGQGLQFLFEYFSETQRNKGNFPGRFSGRQFSNSRSEMNVSTLELGDSALYLCASSRRGLAGGYSYEQYFGPGTRLTVT.

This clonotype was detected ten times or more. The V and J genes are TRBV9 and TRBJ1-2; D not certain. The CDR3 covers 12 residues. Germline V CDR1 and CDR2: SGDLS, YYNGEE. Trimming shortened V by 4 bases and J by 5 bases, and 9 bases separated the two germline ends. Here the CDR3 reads CASSRGEYGYTF. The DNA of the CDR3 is TGTGCCAGCAGCCGGGGAGAATATGGCTACACCTTC.

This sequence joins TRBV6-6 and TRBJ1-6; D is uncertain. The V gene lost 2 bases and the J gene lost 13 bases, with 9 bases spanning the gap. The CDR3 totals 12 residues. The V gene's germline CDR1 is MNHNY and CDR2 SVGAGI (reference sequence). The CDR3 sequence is CASSYATPPLHF. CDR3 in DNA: TGTGCCAGCAGTTACGCTACCCCTCCCCTCCACTTT.

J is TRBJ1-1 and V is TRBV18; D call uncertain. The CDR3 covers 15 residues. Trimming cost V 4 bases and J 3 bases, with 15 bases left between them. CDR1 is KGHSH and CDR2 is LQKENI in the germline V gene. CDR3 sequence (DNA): TGTGCCAGCTCACTCGGGAACCCGGACGACACTGAAGCTTTCTTT. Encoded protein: CASSLGNPDDTEAFF.

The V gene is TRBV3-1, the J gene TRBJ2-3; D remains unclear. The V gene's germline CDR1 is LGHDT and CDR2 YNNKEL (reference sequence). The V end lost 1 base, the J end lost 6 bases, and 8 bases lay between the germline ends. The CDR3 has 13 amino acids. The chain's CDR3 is CASSQAGFDTQYF. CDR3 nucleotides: TGTGCCAGCAGCCAAGCCGGATTCGATACGCAGTATTTT.

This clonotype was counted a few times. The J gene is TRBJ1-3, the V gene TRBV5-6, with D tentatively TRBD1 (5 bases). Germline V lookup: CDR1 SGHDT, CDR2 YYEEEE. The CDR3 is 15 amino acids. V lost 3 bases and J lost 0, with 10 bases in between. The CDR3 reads CASSWGRSSGNTIYF. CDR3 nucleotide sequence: TGTGCCAGCAGCTGGGGACGTTCCTCTGGAAACACCATATATTTT.

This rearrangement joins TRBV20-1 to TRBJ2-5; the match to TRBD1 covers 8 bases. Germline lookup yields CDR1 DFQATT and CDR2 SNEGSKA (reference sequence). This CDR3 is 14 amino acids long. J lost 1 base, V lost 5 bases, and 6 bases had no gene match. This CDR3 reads CSAHPRGRQETQYF. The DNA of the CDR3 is TGCAGTGCTCACCCCAGGGGGCGCCAAGAGACCCAGTACTTC.

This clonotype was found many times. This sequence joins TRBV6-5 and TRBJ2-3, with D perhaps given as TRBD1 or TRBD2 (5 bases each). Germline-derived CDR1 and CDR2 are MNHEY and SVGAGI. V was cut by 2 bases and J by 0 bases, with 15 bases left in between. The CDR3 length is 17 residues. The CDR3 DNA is TGTGCCAGCAGTTACCCCGTGGGACCACGTAGCACAGATACGCAGTATTTT. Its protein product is CASSYPVGPRSTDTQYF.

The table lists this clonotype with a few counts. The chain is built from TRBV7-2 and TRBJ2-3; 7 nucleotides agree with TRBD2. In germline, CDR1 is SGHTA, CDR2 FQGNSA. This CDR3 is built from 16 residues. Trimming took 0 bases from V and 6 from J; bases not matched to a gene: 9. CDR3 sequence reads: CASSLAPRVGGDTQYF. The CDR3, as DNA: TGTGCCAGCAGCTTAGCCCCACGCGTGGGGGGGGATACGCAGTATTTT.

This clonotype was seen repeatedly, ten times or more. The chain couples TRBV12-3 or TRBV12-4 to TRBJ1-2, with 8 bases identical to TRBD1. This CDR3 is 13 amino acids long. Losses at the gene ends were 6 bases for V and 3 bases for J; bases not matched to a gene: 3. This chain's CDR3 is CASSDRGDYGYTF. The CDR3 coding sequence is TGTGCCAGCAGCGACAGGGGCGACTATGGCTACACCTTC.

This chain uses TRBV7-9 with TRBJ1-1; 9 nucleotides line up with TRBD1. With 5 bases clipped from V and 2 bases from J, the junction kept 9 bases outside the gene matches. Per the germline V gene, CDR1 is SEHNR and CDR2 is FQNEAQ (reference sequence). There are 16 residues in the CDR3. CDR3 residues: CASSADTGGDNTEAFF. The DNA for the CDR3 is TGTGCCAGCAGCGCCGATACAGGGGGCGACAACACTGAAGCTTTCTTT.

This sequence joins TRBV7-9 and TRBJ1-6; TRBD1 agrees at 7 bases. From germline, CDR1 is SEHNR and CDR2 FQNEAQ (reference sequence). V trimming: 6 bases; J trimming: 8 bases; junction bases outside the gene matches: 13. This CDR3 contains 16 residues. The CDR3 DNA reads TGTGCCAGCAGTCCACAGGGGACGGTGGGTCATTCACCCCTCCACTTT. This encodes CASSPQGTVGHSPLHF.

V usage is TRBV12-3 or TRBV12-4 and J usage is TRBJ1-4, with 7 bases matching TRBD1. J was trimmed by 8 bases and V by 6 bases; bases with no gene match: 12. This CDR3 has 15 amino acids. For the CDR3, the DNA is TGTGCCAGCAGACCCAGGACAGGCCGCTACGAAAAACTGTTTTTT. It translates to CASRPRTGRYEKLFF.